These 23 T cell receptor beta chains came from one sample sequenced in a study of cytomegalovirus exposure and HLA in healthy donors. Primers for the PCR totalled 60 Vbeta and 13 Jbeta. Here immunoSEQ multiplex PCR was the method, and the copy in TCRdb shows in-frame clones only, minus some. The listing records some 120,000 clones. The sequencing input was PBMCs. The receptors stem from a man aged 18 to 35 in good health and CMV-seronegative.

V usage is TRBV30 and J usage is TRBJ1-1, with TRBD1 matching over 8 bases. Germline trimming cut 7 bases from V and 10 bases from J; bases unmatched to any gene: 8. Germline loops: CDR1 GTSNPN, CDR2 SVGIG (reference sequence). The CDR3 sequence is 11 residues long. This chain's CDR3 is CAFQTGEVAFF. Written as DNA, the CDR3 is TGTGCCTTTCAGACAGGGGAGGTAGCTTTCTTT.

This sequence joins TRBV19 and TRBJ1-2, with TRBD1 matching 7 bases. Germline V gives CDR1 LNHDA, CDR2 SQIVND (reference sequence). The CDR3 is 14 residues long. The V and J ends lost 0 bases and 4 bases, in that order; junction bases with no gene match: 2. The DNA of the CDR3 is TGTGCCAGTAGTATAGATGCAGGGGGCTATGGCTACACCTTC. This codes for CASSIDAGGYGYTF.

The V and J genes are TRBV27 and TRBJ2-1; TRBD2 agrees at 9 bases. After removal of 3 bases from V and 0 bases from J, the junction contained 3 bases not matched to a gene. Germline-derived CDR1 and CDR2 are MNHEY and SMNVEV (reference sequence). This CDR3 region has 16 residues. In DNA form, the CDR3 reads TGTGCCAGCAGTTTCCTAGCGGGGAGCTCCTACAATGAGCAGTTCTTC. Translation: CASSFLAGSSYNEQFF.

The chain carries TRBV15 and TRBJ2-1, with 11 positions matching TRBD2. Trimming at V came to 4 bases and at J to 12 bases, leaving 11 bases not matched to a gene. This CDR3 comprises 15 residues. CDR1 and CDR2 from the germline V gene are LNHNV and YYDKDF (reference sequence). CDR3 region: CATSTRSLAGGGQFF. The CDR3 coding sequence is TGTGCCACCAGCACCCGGTCTCTAGCGGGAGGTGGGCAGTTCTTC.

The chain joins TRBV28 to TRBJ1-6; 9 bases map to TRBD1. CDR1 and CDR2 from the germline V gene are MDHEN and SYDVKM. The ends lost 6 bases at V and 16 bases at J; junction bases unmatched: 7. This CDR3 is built from 12 residues. CDR3 DNA sequence: TGTGCCAGCAGCGACTCCGGGACAGGGCTCCACTTT. Translated, it gives CASSDSGTGLHF.

V is TRBV7-3 and J is TRBJ2-3, with D tentatively TRBD1 (6 bases). V was clipped by 9 bases and J by 2 bases, with 12 bases between them. CDR3 length: 13 amino acids. Per the germline V gene, CDR1 is SGHTA and CDR2 is FQGTGA. DNA for the CDR3: TGTGCCAGTGCATGGGACAACACAGATACGCAGTATTTT. It is translated as CASAWDNTDTQYF.

V gene TRBV5-1 combines with J gene TRBJ2-7; D unclear. This CDR3 region has 19 residues. Germline V lookup: CDR1 SGHRS, CDR2 YFSETQ. Deletions cut 4 bases from V and 3 bases from J, with 29 bases between. CDR3 sequence reads: CASSHRIYWATFMFYEQYF. Here the CDR3 DNA reads TGCGCCAGCAGCCACCGAATCTACTGGGCCACATTTATGTTCTACGAGCAGTACTTC.

This chain joins TRBV2 and TRBJ1-4; perhaps TRBD1 as D (5 bases). Trimming took 3 bases from V and 5 from J, leaving 10 bases between them. Germline assignment: CDR1 SNHLY and CDR2 FYNNEI. The CDR3 consists of 14 residues. CDR3 sequence reads: CASSDRVMNEKLFF. The CDR3 DNA reads TGTGCCAGCAGTGACAGGGTGATGAATGAAAAACTGTTTTTT.

The chain links TRBV5-1 to TRBJ2-2, with a weak D call TRBD1 (5 bases). V lost 4 bases and J lost 6, with 19 bases in between. The V gene's germline CDR1 is SGHRS and CDR2 YFSETQ. This CDR3 contains 16 residues. CDR3 residues: CASSLMAQVGAGELFF. The CDR3 bases are TGCGCCAGCAGCCTGATGGCACAGGTTGGCGCCGGGGAGCTGTTTTTT.

This rearrangement joins TRBV9 to TRBJ2-1; the match to TRBD2 covers 7 bases. The CDR3 has 21 residues. V lost 1 base, J lost 0 bases, and 19 bases stayed unmatched. Germline CDR1 SGDLS, CDR2 YYNGEE. CDR3 protein: CASSVSERRWSGVSSYNEQFF. The CDR3 DNA is TGTGCCAGCAGCGTAAGCGAACGGAGGTGGAGCGGGGTTAGCTCCTACAATGAGCAGTTCTTC.

The rearrangement links TRBV4-1 to TRBJ1-1; TRBD1 might be the D (5 bases). This CDR3 is 15 amino acids long. The germline gives CDR1 MGHRA, CDR2 YSYEKL. V dropped 4 bases and J dropped 4 bases, with 16 bases sitting between them. DNA for the CDR3: TGCGCCAGCAGCCCGGTGGGGGGAAGTCCCACTGAAGCTTTCTTT. This gives the protein CASSPVGGSPTEAFF.

The chain links TRBV9 to TRBJ2-1, with TRBD1 matching 7 bases. V shed 3 bases, J shed 8 bases, and the junction held 14 bases outside the gene matches. Per the germline V gene, CDR1 is SGDLS and CDR2 is YYNGEE. CDR3 length: 16 residues. CDR3 protein: CASSGQGQSRVDEQFF. The CDR3 DNA is TGTGCCAGCAGCGGCCAGGGACAGTCCAGGGTCGATGAGCAGTTCTTC.

V and J are TRBV7-8 and TRBJ2-5, with D unresolved. Germline assignment: CDR1 SGHVS and CDR2 FQNEAQ. The CDR3 loop spans 13 amino acids. V dropped 4 bases and J dropped 3 bases, with 9 bases sitting between them. The CDR3: CASSSTAKETQYF. The CDR3 DNA follows: TGTGCCAGCAGCTCGACTGCTAAAGAGACCCAGTACTTC.

The chain combines TRBV5-1 with TRBJ2-1; no firm D call. Trimming left V 0 bases short and J 2 bases short, with 12 bases between. Germline CDR1 and CDR2: SGHRS and YFSETQ. This CDR3 has 16 amino acids. Written as DNA, the CDR3 is TGCGCCAGCAGCTTGGCCCGTTCCCGTACCTACAATGAGCAGTTCTTC. Translated: CASSLARSRTYNEQFF.

The CDR3 region is CASGPRTGPANEKLFF. The CDR3 DNA follows: TGTGCCAGTGGCCCTCGGACAGGGCCGGCTAATGAAAAACTGTTTTTT. The V and J genes are TRBV19 and TRBJ1-4; 8 bases fit TRBD1. Looked up from germline, CDR1 is LNHDA and CDR2 is SQIVND (reference sequence). V lost 8 bases to trimming and J lost 3 bases; unmatched junction nucleotides: 11. The CDR3 sequence is 16 residues long. The full variable domain, in which reference TRBV19 and TRBJ1-4 provide the parts outside the CDR3, is DGGITQSPKYLFRKEGQNVTLSCEQNLNHDAMYWYRQDPGQGLRLIYYSQIVNDFQKGDIAEGYSVSREKKESFPLTVTSAQKNPTAFYLCASGPRTGPANEKLFFGSGTQLSVL.

The V gene is TRBV28, the J gene TRBJ1-2, with D uncertain. The germline V gene encodes CDR1 MDHEN and CDR2 SYDVKM. CDR3 length: 14 amino acids. Trimming removed 2 bases from V and 4 bases from J, with 11 bases in between. CDR3 loop: CASSLSSRSYGYTF. In DNA form, the CDR3 reads TGTGCCAGCAGTTTAAGCTCAAGAAGCTATGGCTACACCTTC.

The chain recombines TRBV7-6 with TRBJ2-7, with TRBD2 as a possible D gene (6 bases). CDR3 length: 14 amino acids. The germline CDR1 and CDR2 sequences are SGHVS and FNYEAQ. V lost 5 bases and J lost 2, with 13 bases in between. In nucleotides, the CDR3 is TGTGCCAGCAGCACGCGGGAAAAGCCCTACGAGCAGTACTTC. Residues: CASSTREKPYEQYF.

The chain combines TRBV4-1 with TRBJ1-3; D possibly corresponds to TRBD1 (5 bases). CDR3 length: 17 residues. Germline V lookup: CDR1 MGHRA, CDR2 YSYEKL. Trimming took off 0 bases at V and 2 bases at J, with 14 bases between the two ends. The DNA of the CDR3 is TGCGCCAGCAGCCAAGAGCATGGGGCCCGGGCTGGAAACACCATATATTTT. Translation gives CASSQEHGARAGNTIYF.

This chain uses TRBV7-9 with TRBJ1-5; no clear D. CDR3 length equals 14 residues. V lost 5 bases and J lost 4, with 12 bases in between. Looked up from germline, CDR1 is SEHNR and CDR2 is FQNEAQ (reference sequence). The CDR3 sequence is CASSLGESNQPQHF. The CDR3 bases are TGTGCCAGCAGCCTGGGAGAGTCTAATCAGCCCCAGCATTTT.

The rearrangement links TRBV2 to TRBJ2-1, with TRBD2 identical over 8 bases. This CDR3 is built from 15 residues. Germline V gives CDR1 SNHLY, CDR2 FYNNEI. Unmatched junction bases numbered 6, after V lost 6 bases and J lost 2 bases. CDR3 region: CASSDTSGTYNEQFF. The CDR3 DNA reads TGTGCCAGCAGCGACACTAGCGGAACCTACAATGAGCAGTTCTTC. The full variable domain, rest sourced from reference TRBV2 and TRBJ2-1, is EPEVTQTPSHQVTQMGQEVILRCVPISNHLYFYWYRQILGQKVEFLVSFYNNEISEKSEIFDDQFSVERPDGSNFTLKIRSTKLEDSAMYFCASSDTSGTYNEQFFGPGTRLTVL.

This chain links TRBV7-9 with TRBJ2-7, with 7 bases matching TRBD2. V gave up 0 bases and J gave up 4 bases; unmatched junction bases: 18. Germline V gene sequence: CDR1 SEHNR, CDR2 FQNEAQ (reference sequence). CDR3 size: 19 residues. In DNA form, the CDR3 reads TGTGCCAGCAGCTTAGCCCGAGGGGAGGGCTACGCTCTTGTTTACGAGCAGTACTTC. It yields the protein CASSLARGEGYALVYEQYF.

The V gene is TRBV4-1, the J gene TRBJ2-5, with 11 bases matching TRBD1. The V segment lost 3 bases and the J segment 4 bases; nucleotides outside the gene matches: 10. The germline V gene encodes CDR1 MGHRA and CDR2 YSYEKL. The CDR3 sequence is 17 residues long. The CDR3 nucleotides are TGCGCCAGCAGCCACAGCCGGGACAGGGGGTTGGGAGAGACCCAGTACTTC. Translated: CASSHSRDRGLGETQYF.

The chain is built from TRBV5-1 and TRBJ2-2; 8 positions agree with TRBD1. J lost 3 bases, V lost 4 bases, and 5 bases had no gene match. Germline values: CDR1 SGHRS, CDR2 YFSETQ. The CDR3 extends over 15 amino acids. Here the CDR3 DNA reads TGCGCCAGCAGCGCGGGGACAGGATACACCGGGGAGCTGTTTTTT. Protein sequence: CASSAGTGYTGELFF.